The clone carrying this TCR beta chain was counted only a few times. This record belongs to a study of blood T cell repertoires in COVID-19. Overall study context: T cells, B-cell-depleted T cells, or PBMCs supplied cDNA or gDNA.

In the original analysis: Using reference gene primer amplification, nucleated cell counts were estimated. Profiling relied on immunoSEQ multiplex PCR, and the TCRdb table lists in-frame clones only, not all of them. For V, J and clone size, that table is used; D and trimming come from the DNA. The sample shows around 100,000 clones, 70% to 80% of them seen only once. The CDR3 spans 15 residues. V shed 3 bases, J shed 3 bases, and the junction held 3 bases outside the gene matches. In germline, CDR1 is SGHRS, CDR2 YFSETQ. The specimen was peripheral blood. This chain connects TRBV5-1 to TRBJ1-5; TRBD1 matches at 10 bases. The sequence was collected from an older man with active or convalescent COVID-19. DNA for the CDR3: TGCGCCAGCAGCTCCGGGACAGGGGACAATCAGCCCCAGCATTTT. Translated: CASSSGTGDNQPQHF. The entire variable domain, with the rest obtained from reference TRBV5-1 and TRBJ1-5, is as follows: KAGVTQTPRYLIKTRGQQVTLSCSPISGHRSVSWYQQTPGQGLQFLFEYFSETQRNKGNFPGRFSGRQFSNSRSEMNVSTLELGDSALYLCASSSGTGDNQPQHFGDGTRLSIL.